The 20 T cell receptor beta chains presented below share a single source sample, sequenced in a study of OX40 agonist ivuxolimab in advanced cancers. Receptor amplification or capture employed the immunoSEQ multiplex PCR assay. TCRdb carries this immuneACCESS record with in-frame sequences only. Its versions omit some clonotypes, under half of them owing to an unresolved V gene in the studies checked, with the rest unexplained. The sample table holds under 80,000 clones, of which around 83% were seen once. The top ten constitute around 2% of the sample. The sequences come from CD4+ or CD8+ T cells sorted from blood, collected in a trial of the OX40 agonist ivuxolimab. The receptor source for this set is an adult with an advanced solid tumor such as melanoma, head and neck, liver or kidney cancer.

V and J are TRBV18 and TRBJ2-3, with D perhaps TRBD2 (5 bases). The ends were cut back, 4 bases at V and 4 bases at J, with 12 bases in the middle. The CDR3 consists of 14 residues. The germline gives CDR1 KGHSH, CDR2 LQKENI. The CDR3 is CASSQAGGADTQYF. CDR3 nucleotides: TGTGCCAGCTCACAGGCGGGTGGGGCAGATACGCAGTATTTT.

CDR3 in DNA: TGTGCCAGCAGAACGACAGGGGGCACTGAAGCTTTCTTT. It codes for CASRTTGGTEAFF. The gene calls are TRBV13 and TRBJ1-1; 9 positions agree with TRBD1. J lost 4 bases, V lost 6 bases, and 3 bases had no gene match. CDR1 is PRHDT and CDR2 is FYEKMQ in the germline V gene (reference sequence). The CDR3 extends over 13 amino acids.

This rearrangement joins TRBV18 to TRBJ2-2; TRBD1 agrees at 7 bases. The CDR3 has 17 amino acids. With 3 bases clipped from V and 2 bases from J, the junction kept 9 bases outside the gene matches. The germline V gene encodes CDR1 KGHSH and CDR2 LQKENI. The CDR3 loop reads CASSPLPGQQNTGELFF. Here the CDR3 DNA reads TGTGCCAGCTCACCTTTACCGGGACAGCAAAACACCGGGGAGCTGTTTTTT.

The chain has TRBV19 and TRBJ1-2; possible D gene TRBD1, 5 bases. The CDR3 length is 17 residues. V lost 6 bases and J lost 4, with 24 bases in between. CDR1 is LNHDA and CDR2 is SQIVND in the germline V gene (reference sequence). CDR3 protein: CASSSDQGASTTYGYTF. The DNA for the CDR3 is TGTGCCAGTAGCAGCGATCAAGGGGCTTCGACCACCTATGGCTACACCTTC.

J is TRBJ2-1 and V is TRBV5-4; possible D gene TRBD1, 5 bases. The germline V gene encodes CDR1 SGHNT and CDR2 YYREEE (reference sequence). This CDR3 is built from 13 residues. Trimming cost V 4 bases and J 8 bases, with 13 bases left between them. In nucleotides, the CDR3 is TGTGCCAGCAGCCCCATTGGGGCGGATGAGCAGTTCTTC. Residues: CASSPIGADEQFF.

The V call is TRBV4-1, the J call TRBJ2-7; 10 bases map to TRBD1. The CDR3 totals 16 residues. Germline trimming cut 3 bases from V and 3 bases from J; bases unmatched to any gene: 8. CDR1 MGHRA and CDR2 YSYEKL come from the germline V gene. The CDR3: CASSHNGDRGFYEQYF. CDR3 coding DNA: TGCGCCAGCAGCCACAATGGGGACAGGGGTTTCTACGAGCAGTACTTC.

The chain combines TRBV30 with TRBJ2-2; no reliable D call. The germline V gene has CDR1 GTSNPN and CDR2 SVGIG (reference sequence). The length of the CDR3 is 13 residues. Trimming left V 8 bases short and J 0 bases short, with 10 bases between. Here the CDR3 DNA reads TGTGCCCTCCGACGGACGAACACCGGGGAGCTGTTTTTT. Encoded protein: CALRRTNTGELFF.

The V and J genes are TRBV9 and TRBJ2-5; 8 bases map to TRBD1. V lost 3 bases to trimming and J lost 5 bases; unmatched junction nucleotides: 6. The CDR3 sequence is 14 residues long. Germline V gives CDR1 SGDLS, CDR2 YYNGEE. The CDR3: CASSARTGRETQYF. The CDR3, as DNA: TGTGCCAGCAGCGCGCGGACAGGGAGGGAGACCCAGTACTTC.

This chain connects TRBV6-5 to TRBJ2-2, with D possibly TRBD2 on 7 matching bases. In germline, CDR1 is MNHEY, CDR2 SVGAGI. The CDR3 contains 14 residues. Trimming stripped 6 bases from V and 6 bases from J, with 14 bases between. The DNA of the CDR3 is TGTGCCAGCAGAATAGGGGGAGGGTCCGGGGAGCTGTTTTTT. This sequence encodes CASRIGGGSGELFF.

This chain uses TRBV6-5 with TRBJ1-4, with 7 bases that match TRBD1. With 5 bases clipped from V and 10 bases from J, the junction kept 10 bases outside the gene matches. CDR1 is MNHEY, CDR2 SVGAGI, per germline. The CDR3 extends over 14 amino acids. CDR3 nucleotide sequence: TGTGCCAGCAGTCCTGCCCGACAGGGTTCAAAACTGTTTTTT. Its translation: CASSPARQGSKLFF.

In the case of this clone: No conserved phenylalanine or tryptophan is present at the end of the CDR3, so a read error is the likely explanation. The limits of the CDR3 on the DNA are not certain, so only TCRdb's listed CDR3 is given. This rearrangement joins TRBV25-1 to TRBJ1-5. The CDR3 is 11 residues long, counting both termini. Per germline, CDR1 MGHDK and CDR2 SYGVNS. The CDR3 sequence is CASSEERPSPS.

The chain links TRBV5-1 to TRBJ1-1; 7 bases map to TRBD1. This CDR3 is built from 14 residues. J gave up 6 bases and V 4 bases, and 9 bases lay outside the gene matches. CDR1 and CDR2 from the germline V gene are SGHRS and YFSETQ. CDR3 residues: CASSVQGVGAEAFF. The CDR3 DNA reads as TGCGCCAGCAGCGTTCAGGGGGTCGGCGCTGAAGCTTTCTTT. Combining the CDR3 with reference TRBV5-1 and TRBJ1-1 gives the whole variable domain KAGVTQTPRYLIKTRGQQVTLSCSPISGHRSVSWYQQTPGQGLQFLFEYFSETQRNKGNFPGRFSGRQFSNSRSEMNVSTLELGDSALYLCASSVQGVGAEAFFGQGTRLTVV.

This chain uses TRBV7-2 with TRBJ2-5; D may correspond to TRBD1 or TRBD2 (6 bases each). The CDR3 contains 16 residues. Trimming removed 6 bases at V and 1 base at J, with 18 bases between. Germline loops: CDR1 SGHTA, CDR2 FQGNSA. The CDR3 DNA follows: TGTGCCAGCAGTGAGGGGGGCAGGGGAGCCCAAGAGACCCAGTACTTC. This encodes CASSEGGRGAQETQYF.

The chain joins TRBV5-1 to TRBJ1-1; 7 positions match TRBD1. CDR1 is SGHRS and CDR2 is YFSETQ in the germline V gene. V dropped 0 bases and J dropped 12; count of bases not matched to a gene: 11. The CDR3 contains 14 residues. The CDR3 reads CASSLEGRGSRSFF. In DNA, the CDR3 is TGCGCCAGCAGCTTGGAGGGCAGGGGGAGTAGGTCTTTCTTT.

The rearrangement uses TRBV6-6 and TRBJ1-1; D perhaps matches TRBD1 (6 bases). Germline CDR1 is MNHNY and CDR2 is SVGAGI (reference sequence). The CDR3 contains 12 residues. Trimming cost V 6 bases and J 6 bases, with 11 bases left between them. The CDR3 nucleotides are TGTGCCAGCAGAGGGGGGCAGCCTGAAGCTTTCTTT. Its protein product is CASRGGQPEAFF.

V gene TRBV4-2 combines with J gene TRBJ2-3; 9 nucleotides match TRBD2. Germline V gene sequence: CDR1 LGHNA, CDR2 YNFKEQ. This CDR3 contains 18 residues. J was trimmed by 3 bases and V by 2 bases; bases with no gene match: 12. CDR3 in amino acids: CASSQRSVEAGGTDTQYF. The CDR3 bases are TGTGCCAGCAGCCAACGGTCGGTTGAGGCGGGGGGGACAGATACGCAGTATTTT.

The chain combines TRBV7-2 with TRBJ2-3; D gene ambiguous. Trimming left V 5 bases short and J 2 bases short, with 2 bases between. Germline V gene lookup returns CDR1 SGHTA and CDR2 FQGNSA. This CDR3 has 11 residues. The CDR3 is CASSHTDTQYF. The CDR3 DNA sequence: TGTGCCAGCAGCCACACAGATACGCAGTATTTT.

This chain joins TRBV28 and TRBJ1-6; D is undetermined. This CDR3 has 14 amino acids. In germline, CDR1 is MDHEN, CDR2 SYDVKM. With 6 bases removed from V and 10 bases from J, the gap between germline ends came to 16 bases. CDR3 sequence (DNA): TGTGCCAGCAGCCCTGAGGTTTTCGGCTCACCCCTCCACTTT. It translates to CASSPEVFGSPLHF.

This clone was seen more than once but under ten times. Sequence at one end of the junction differs from germline and may be a read error. The chain links TRBV11-3 to TRBJ2-3, with unresolved D. The CDR3 is made up of 12 amino acids. CDR1 and CDR2 from the germline V gene are SGHNT and YENEEA. The CDR3 DNA follows: TGTGCCAGCAGCTTGGGCACGGATACGCAGTATTTT. It yields the protein CASSLGTDTQYF.

The chain is built from TRBV30 and TRBJ1-5, with D possibly being TRBD1 (6 bases). CDR1 GTSNPN and CDR2 SVGIG come from the germline V gene (reference sequence). Trimming took 2 bases from V and 7 from J, leaving 9 bases between them. This CDR3 comprises 12 residues. The CDR3 sequence: CAWSTGQQPQHF. CDR3 DNA: TGTGCCTGGAGTACAGGGCAACAGCCCCAGCATTTT.